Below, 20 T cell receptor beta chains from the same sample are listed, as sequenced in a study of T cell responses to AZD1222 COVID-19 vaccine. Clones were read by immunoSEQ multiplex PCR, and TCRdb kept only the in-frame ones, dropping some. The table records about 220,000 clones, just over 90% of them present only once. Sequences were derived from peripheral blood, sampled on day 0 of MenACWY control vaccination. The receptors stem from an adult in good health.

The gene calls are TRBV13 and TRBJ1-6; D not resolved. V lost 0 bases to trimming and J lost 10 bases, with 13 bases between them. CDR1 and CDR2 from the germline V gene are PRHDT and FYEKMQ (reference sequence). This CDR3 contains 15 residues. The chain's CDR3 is CASSLGDHRGSPLHF. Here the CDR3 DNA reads TGTGCCAGCAGCTTAGGAGACCATCGAGGGTCACCCCTCCACTTT.

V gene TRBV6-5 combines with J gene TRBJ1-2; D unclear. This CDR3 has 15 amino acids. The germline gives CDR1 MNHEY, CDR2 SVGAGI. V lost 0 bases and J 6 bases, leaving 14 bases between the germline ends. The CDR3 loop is CASSYSERVKDGYTF. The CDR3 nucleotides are TGTGCCAGCAGTTACTCAGAGCGGGTTAAGGATGGCTACACCTTC.

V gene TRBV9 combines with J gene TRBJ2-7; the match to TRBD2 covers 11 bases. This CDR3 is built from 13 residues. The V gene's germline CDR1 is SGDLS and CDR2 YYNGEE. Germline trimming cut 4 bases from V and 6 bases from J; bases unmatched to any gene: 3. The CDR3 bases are TGTGCCAGCAGCTACGGACTAGCGGGCGAGCAGTACTTC. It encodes CASSYGLAGEQYF. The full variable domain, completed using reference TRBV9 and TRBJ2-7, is DSGVTQTPKHLITATGQRVTLRCSPRSGDLSVYWYQQSLDQGLQFLIQYYNGEERAKGNILERFSAQQFPDLHSELNLSSLELGDSALYFCASSYGLAGEQYFGPGTRLTVT.

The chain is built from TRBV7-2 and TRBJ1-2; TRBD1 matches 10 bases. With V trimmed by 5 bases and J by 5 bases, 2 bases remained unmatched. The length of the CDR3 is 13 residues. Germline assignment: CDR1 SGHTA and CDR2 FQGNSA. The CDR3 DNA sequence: TGTGCCAGCAGCGCGGACAGGGGGTATGGCTACACCTTC. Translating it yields CASSADRGYGYTF.

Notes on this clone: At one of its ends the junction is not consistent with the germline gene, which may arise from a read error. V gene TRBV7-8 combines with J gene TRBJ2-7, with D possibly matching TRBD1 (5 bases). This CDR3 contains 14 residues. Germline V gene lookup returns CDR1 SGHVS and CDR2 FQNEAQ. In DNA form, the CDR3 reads TGTGCCAGCAGCCGTACCAGGGAAACCTACGGGCAGTACTTC. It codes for CASSRTRETYGQYF.

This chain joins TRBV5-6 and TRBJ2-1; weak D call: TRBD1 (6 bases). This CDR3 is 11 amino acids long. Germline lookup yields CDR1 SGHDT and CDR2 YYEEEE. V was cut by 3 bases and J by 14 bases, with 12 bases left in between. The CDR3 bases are TGTGCCAGCAGCTCTACAGGGATAGAGTTCTTC. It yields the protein CASSSTGIEFF.

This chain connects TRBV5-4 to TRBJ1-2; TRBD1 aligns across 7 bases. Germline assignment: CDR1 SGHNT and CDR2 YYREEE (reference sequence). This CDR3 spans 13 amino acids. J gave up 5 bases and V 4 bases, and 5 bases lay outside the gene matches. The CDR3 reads CASSPGQLYGYTF. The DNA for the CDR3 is TGTGCCAGCAGCCCGGGACAGTTATATGGCTACACCTTC.

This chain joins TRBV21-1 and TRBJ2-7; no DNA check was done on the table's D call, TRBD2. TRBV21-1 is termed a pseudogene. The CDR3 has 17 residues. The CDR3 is CASSKVGTSGGAFEQYF. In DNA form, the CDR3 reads TGTGCCAGCAGCAAAGTAGGGACTAGCGGGGGGGCTTTCGAGCAGTACTTC.

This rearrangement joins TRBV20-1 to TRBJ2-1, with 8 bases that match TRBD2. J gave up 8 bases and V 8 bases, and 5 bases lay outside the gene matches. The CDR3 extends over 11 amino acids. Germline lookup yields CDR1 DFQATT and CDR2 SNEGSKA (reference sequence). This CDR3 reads CSPRGGDEQFF. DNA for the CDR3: TGCAGTCCCCGGGGGGGGGATGAGCAGTTCTTC.

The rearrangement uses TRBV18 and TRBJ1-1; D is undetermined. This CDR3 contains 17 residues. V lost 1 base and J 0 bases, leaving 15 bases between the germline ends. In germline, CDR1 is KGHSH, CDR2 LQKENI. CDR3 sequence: CASSPLLASTMNTEAFF. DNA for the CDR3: TGTGCCAGCTCACCACTCCTGGCCAGTACCATGAACACTGAAGCTTTCTTT. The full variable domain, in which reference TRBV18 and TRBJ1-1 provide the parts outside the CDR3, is NAGVMQNPRHLVRRRGQEARLRCSPMKGHSHVYWYRQLPEEGLKFMVYLQKENIIDESGMPKERFSAEFPKEGPSILRIQQVVRGDSAAYFCASSPLLASTMNTEAFFGQGTRLTVV.

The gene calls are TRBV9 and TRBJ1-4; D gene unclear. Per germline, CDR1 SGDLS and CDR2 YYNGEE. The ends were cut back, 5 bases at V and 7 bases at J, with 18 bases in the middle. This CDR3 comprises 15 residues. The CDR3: CASSSHGALGEKLFF. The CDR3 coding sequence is TGTGCCAGCAGTTCCCACGGCGCGTTAGGTGAAAAACTGTTTTTT.

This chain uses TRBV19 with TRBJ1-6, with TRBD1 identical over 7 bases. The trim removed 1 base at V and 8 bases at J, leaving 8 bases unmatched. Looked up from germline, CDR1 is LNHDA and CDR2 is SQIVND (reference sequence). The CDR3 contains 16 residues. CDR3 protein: CASSIGGQLLDSPLHF. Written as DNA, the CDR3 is TGTGCCAGTAGTATAGGGGGACAGCTCCTTGATTCACCCCTCCACTTT.

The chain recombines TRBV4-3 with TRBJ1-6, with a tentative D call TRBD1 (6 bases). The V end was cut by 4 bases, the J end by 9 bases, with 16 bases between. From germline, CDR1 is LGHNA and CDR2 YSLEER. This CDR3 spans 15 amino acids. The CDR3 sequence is CASSLDRWGTSPLHF. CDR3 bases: TGCGCCAGCAGCCTTGACAGGTGGGGGACTTCACCCCTCCACTTT.

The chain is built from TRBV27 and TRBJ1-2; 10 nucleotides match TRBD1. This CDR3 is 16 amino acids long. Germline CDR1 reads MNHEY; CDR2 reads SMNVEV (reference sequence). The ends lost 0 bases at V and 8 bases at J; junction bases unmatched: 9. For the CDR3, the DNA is TGTGCCAGCAGTTTATCCCTTGACAGGGGGCGTACGGGCTACACCTTC. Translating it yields CASSLSLDRGRTGYTF.

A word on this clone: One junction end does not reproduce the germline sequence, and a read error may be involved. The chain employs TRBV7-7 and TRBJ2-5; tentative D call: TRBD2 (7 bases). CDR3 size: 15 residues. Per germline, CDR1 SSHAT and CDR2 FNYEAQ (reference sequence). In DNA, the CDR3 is TGTGCTAGCAGCTACGGCCGGGGGGCGACTGAGACCCAGTACTTC. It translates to CASSYGRGATETQYF.

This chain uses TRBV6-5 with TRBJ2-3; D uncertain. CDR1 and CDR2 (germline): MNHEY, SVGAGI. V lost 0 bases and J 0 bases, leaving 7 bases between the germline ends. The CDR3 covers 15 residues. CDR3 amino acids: CASSYSQSSTDTQYF. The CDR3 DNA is TGTGCCAGCAGTTACTCACAGTCTAGCACAGATACGCAGTATTTT.

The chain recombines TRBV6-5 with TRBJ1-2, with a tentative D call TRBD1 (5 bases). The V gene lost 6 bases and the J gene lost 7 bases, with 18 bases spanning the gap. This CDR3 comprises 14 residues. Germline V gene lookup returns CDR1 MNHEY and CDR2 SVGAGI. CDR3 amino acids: CASREAGTYPGYTF. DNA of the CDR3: TGTGCCAGCAGGGAGGCCGGGACTTATCCTGGCTACACCTTC.

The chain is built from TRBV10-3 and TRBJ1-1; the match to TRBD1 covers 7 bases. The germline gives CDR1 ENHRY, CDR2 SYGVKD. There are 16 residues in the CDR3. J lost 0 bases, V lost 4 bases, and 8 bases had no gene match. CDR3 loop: CAISGTGQTMNTEAFF. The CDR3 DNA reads TGTGCCATCAGTGGCACGGGACAGACCATGAACACTGAAGCTTTCTTT.

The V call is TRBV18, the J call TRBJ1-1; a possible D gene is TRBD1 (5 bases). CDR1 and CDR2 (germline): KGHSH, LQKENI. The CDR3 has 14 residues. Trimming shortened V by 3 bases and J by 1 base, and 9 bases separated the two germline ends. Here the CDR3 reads CASSPRTQNTEAFF. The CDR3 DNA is TGTGCCAGCTCACCCCGGACACAGAACACTGAAGCTTTCTTT. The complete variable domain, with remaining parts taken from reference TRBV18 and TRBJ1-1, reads NAGVMQNPRHLVRRRGQEARLRCSPMKGHSHVYWYRQLPEEGLKFMVYLQKENIIDESGMPKERFSAEFPKEGPSILRIQQVVRGDSAAYFCASSPRTQNTEAFFGQGTRLTVV.

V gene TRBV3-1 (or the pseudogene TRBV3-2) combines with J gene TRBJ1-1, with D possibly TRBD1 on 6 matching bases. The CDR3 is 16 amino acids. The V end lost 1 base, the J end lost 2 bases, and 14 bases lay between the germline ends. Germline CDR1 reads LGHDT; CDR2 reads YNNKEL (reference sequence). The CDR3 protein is CASSQVGTYENTEAFF. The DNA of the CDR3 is TGTGCCAGCAGCCAAGTCGGGACATACGAAAACACTGAAGCTTTCTTT.